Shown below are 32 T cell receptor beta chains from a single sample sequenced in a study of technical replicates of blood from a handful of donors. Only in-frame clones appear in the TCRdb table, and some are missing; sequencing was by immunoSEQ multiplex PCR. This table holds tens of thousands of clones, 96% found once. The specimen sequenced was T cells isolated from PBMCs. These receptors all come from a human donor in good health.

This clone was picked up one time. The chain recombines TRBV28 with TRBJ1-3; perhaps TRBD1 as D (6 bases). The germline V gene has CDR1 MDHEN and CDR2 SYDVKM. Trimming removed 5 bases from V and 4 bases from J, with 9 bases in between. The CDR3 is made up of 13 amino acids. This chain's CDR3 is CASSIQGGNTIYF. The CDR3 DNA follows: TGTGCCAGCAGTATACAGGGCGGAAACACCATATATTTT. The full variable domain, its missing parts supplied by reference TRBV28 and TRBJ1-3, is DVKVTQSSRYLVKRTGEKVFLECVQDMDHENMFWYRQDPGLGLRLIYFSYDVKMKEKGDIPEGYSVSREKKERFSLILESASTNQTSMYLCASSIQGGNTIYFGEGSWLTVV.

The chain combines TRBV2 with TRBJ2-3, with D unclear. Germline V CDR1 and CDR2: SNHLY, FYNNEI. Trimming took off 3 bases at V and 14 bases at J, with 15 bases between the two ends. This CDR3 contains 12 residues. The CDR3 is CASSENRVGLYF. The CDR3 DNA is TGTGCCAGCAGTGAGAATCGGGTTGGGTTGTATTTT.

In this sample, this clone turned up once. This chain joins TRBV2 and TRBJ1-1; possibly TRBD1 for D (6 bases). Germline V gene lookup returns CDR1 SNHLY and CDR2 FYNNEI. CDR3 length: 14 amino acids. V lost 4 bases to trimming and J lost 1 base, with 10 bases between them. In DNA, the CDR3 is TGTGCCAGCAGTGGTGGGGGACAGAACACTGAAGCTTTCTTT. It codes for CASSGGGQNTEAFF. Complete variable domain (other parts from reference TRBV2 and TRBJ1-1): EPEVTQTPSHQVTQMGQEVILRCVPISNHLYFYWYRQILGQKVEFLVSFYNNEISEKSEIFDDQFSVERPDGSNFTLKIRSTKLEDSAMYFCASSGGGQNTEAFFGQGTRLTVV.

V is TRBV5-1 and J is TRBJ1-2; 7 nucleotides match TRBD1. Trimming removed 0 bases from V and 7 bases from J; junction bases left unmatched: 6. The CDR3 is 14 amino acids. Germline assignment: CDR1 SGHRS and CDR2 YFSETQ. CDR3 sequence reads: CASSLVTGNSGYTF. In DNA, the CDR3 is TGCGCCAGCAGCTTGGTGACAGGGAATAGTGGCTACACCTTC. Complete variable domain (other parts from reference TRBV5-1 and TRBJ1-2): KAGVTQTPRYLIKTRGQQVTLSCSPISGHRSVSWYQQTPGQGLQFLFEYFSETQRNKGNFPGRFSGRQFSNSRSEMNVSTLELGDSALYLCASSLVTGNSGYTFGSGTRLTVV.

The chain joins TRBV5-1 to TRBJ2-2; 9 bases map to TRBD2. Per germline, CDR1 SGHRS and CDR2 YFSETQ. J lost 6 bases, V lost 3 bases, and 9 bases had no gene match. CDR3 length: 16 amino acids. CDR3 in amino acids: CASSWVGTSSAGELFF. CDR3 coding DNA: TGCGCCAGCAGCTGGGTGGGGACTAGCTCGGCCGGGGAGCTGTTTTTT.

CDR3 nucleotides: TGTGCCTGGAACGGACTAGAGGGGGAGACCCAGTACTTC. This translates into CAWNGLEGETQYF. The V gene is TRBV30, the J gene TRBJ2-5, with TRBD2 matching over 7 bases. The CDR3 is 13 residues long. Trimming removed 4 bases from V and 5 bases from J; junction bases left unmatched: 7. Germline CDR1 and CDR2: GTSNPN and SVGIG (reference sequence).

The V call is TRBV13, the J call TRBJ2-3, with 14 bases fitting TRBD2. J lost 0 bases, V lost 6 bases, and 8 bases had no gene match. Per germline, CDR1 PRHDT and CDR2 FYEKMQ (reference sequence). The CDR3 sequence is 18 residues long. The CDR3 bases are TGTGCCAGCAGTCGGAGACTAGCGGGGGGGCGAAGCACAGATACGCAGTATTTT. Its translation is CASSRRLAGGRSTDTQYF.

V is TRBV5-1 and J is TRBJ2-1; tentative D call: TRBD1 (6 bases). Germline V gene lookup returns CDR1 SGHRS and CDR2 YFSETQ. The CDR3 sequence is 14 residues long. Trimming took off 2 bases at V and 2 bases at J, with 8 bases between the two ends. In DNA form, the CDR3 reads TGCGCCAGCAGCTTCGGGACAACCTACAATGAGCAGTTCTTC. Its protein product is CASSFGTTYNEQFF.

The CDR3 DNA follows: TGCAGCGACAGGGTGGGGGATACGCAGTATTTT. It encodes CSDRVGDTQYF. V and J are TRBV20-1 and TRBJ2-3; TRBD1 matches 7 bases. The germline V gene has CDR1 DFQATT and CDR2 SNEGSKA (reference sequence). The CDR3 runs 11 residues.

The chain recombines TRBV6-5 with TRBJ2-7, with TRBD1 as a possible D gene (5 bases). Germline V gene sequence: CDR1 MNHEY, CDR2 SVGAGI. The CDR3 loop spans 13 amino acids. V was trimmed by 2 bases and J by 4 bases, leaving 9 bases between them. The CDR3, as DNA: TGTGCCAGCAGTTACGACAGATTTTACGAGCAGTACTTC. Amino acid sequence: CASSYDRFYEQYF.

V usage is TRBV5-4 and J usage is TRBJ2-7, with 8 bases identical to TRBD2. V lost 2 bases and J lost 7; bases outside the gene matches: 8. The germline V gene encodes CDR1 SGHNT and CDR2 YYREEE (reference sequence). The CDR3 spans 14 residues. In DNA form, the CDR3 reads TGTGCCAGCAGCTTTAGAGCGGGAGTGGAGGAGCAGTACTTC. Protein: CASSFRAGVEEQYF.

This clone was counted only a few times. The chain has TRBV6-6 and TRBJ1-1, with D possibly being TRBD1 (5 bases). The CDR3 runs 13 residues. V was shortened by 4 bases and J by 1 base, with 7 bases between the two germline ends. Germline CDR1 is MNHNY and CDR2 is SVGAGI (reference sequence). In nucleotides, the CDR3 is TGTGCCAGCAGTTCAGACAGGAACACTGAAGCTTTCTTT. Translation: CASSSDRNTEAFF.

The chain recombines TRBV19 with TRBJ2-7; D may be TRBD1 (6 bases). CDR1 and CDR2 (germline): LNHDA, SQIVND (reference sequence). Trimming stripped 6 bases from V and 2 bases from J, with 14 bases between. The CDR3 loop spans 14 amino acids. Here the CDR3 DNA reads TGTGCCAGTAGCCATGGGACATTAACCTACGAGCAGTACTTC. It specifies CASSHGTLTYEQYF.

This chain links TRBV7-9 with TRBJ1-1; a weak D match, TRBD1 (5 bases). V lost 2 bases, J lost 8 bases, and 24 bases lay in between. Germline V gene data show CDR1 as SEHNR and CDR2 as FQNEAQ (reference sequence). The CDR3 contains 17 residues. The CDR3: CASSLPSQVGVPSEAFF. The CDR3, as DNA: TGTGCCAGCAGCTTACCCTCGCAAGTAGGGGTCCCCTCGGAAGCTTTCTTT.

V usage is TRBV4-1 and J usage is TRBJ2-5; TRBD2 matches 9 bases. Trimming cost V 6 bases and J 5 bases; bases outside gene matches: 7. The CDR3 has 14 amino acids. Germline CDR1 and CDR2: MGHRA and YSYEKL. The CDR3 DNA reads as TGCGCCAGCAGTGTAGCGGGGGATCGGGAGACCCAGTACTTC. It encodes CASSVAGDRETQYF.

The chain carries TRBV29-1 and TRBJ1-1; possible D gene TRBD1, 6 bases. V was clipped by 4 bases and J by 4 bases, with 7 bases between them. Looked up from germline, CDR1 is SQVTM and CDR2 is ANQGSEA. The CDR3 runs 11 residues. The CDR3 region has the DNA TGCAGCGTTGGAGGGGGCACTGAAGCTTTCTTT. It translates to CSVGGGTEAFF.

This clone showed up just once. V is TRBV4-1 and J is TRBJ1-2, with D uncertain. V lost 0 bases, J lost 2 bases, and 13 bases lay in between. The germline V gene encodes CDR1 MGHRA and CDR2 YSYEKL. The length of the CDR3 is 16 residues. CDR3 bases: TGCGCCAGCAGCCAAGACAGACTCCCTTCAAACTATGGCTACACCTTC. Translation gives CASSQDRLPSNYGYTF.

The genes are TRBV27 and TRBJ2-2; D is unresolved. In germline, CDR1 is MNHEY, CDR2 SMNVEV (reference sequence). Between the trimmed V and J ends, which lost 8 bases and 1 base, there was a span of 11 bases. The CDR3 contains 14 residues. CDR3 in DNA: TGTGCCAGCCGGGTAATGGGGAACACCGGGGAGCTGTTTTTT. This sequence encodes CASRVMGNTGELFF.

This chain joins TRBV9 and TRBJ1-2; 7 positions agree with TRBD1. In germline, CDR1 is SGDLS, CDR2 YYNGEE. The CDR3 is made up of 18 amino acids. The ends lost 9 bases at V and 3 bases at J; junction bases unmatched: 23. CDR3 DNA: TGTGCCAACTATAAGGACAGGCTAAGATCGACCCGAGACTATGGCTACACCTTC. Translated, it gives CANYKDRLRSTRDYGYTF. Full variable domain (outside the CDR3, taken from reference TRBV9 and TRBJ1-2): DSGVTQTPKHLITATGQRVTLRCSPRSGDLSVYWYQQSLDQGLQFLIQYYNGEERAKGNILERFSAQQFPDLHSELNLSSLELGDSALYFCANYKDRLRSTRDYGYTFGSGTRLTVV.

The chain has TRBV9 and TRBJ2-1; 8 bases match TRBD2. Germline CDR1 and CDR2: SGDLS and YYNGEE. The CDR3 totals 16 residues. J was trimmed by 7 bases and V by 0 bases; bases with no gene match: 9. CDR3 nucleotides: TGTGCCAGCAGCGTAGTGATCGGGGGGGCCAAGAATGAGCAGTTCTTC. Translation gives CASSVVIGGAKNEQFF.

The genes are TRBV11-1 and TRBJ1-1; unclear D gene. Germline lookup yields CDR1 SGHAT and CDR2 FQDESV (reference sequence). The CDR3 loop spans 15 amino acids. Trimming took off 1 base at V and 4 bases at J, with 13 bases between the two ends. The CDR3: CASSLEGAVGTEAFF. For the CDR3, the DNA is TGTGCCAGCAGCTTAGAAGGAGCGGTTGGCACTGAAGCTTTCTTT.

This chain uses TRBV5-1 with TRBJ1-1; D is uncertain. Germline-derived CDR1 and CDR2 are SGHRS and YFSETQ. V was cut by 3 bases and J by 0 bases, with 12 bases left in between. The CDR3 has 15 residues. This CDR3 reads CASSSHSTVNTEAFF. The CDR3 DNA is TGCGCCAGCAGCTCCCACAGTACTGTGAACACTGAAGCTTTCTTT.

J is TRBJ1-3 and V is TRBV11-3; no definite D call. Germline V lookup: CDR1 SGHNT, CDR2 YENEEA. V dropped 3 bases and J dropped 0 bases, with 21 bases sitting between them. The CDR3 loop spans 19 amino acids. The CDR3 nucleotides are TGTGCCAGCAGCTTGTTGTGCTCATCCCGAGCCGTCTCTGGAAACACCATATATTTT. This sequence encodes CASSLLCSSRAVSGNTIYF.

The CDR3 region is CASSFGETYEQYF. In DNA, the CDR3 is TGTGCCAGCAGCTTCGGGGAAACCTACGAGCAGTACTTC. This rearrangement joins TRBV27 to TRBJ2-7; tentative D call: TRBD2 (5 bases). The CDR3 totals 13 residues. V lost 6 bases and J lost 2, with 11 bases in between. CDR1 and CDR2 (germline): MNHEY, SMNVEV (reference sequence).

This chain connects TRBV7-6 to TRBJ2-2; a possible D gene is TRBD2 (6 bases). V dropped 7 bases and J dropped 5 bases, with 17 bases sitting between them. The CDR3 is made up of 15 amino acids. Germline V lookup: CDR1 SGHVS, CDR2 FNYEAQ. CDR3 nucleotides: TGTGCCAGCACCAGGAATTGGGGGGATACCGGGGAGCTGTTTTTT. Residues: CASTRNWGDTGELFF.

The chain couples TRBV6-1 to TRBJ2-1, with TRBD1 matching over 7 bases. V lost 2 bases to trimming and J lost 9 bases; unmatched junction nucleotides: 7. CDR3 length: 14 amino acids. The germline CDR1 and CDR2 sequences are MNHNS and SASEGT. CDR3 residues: CASSENRGRGEQFF. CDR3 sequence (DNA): TGTGCCAGCAGTGAAAACAGGGGACGGGGTGAGCAGTTCTTC.

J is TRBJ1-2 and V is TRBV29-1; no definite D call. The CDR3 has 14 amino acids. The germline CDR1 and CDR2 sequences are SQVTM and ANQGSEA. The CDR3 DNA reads TGCAGTGTGACGGGGTCCGGAGACTACTATGGCTACACCTTC. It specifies CSVTGSGDYYGYTF.

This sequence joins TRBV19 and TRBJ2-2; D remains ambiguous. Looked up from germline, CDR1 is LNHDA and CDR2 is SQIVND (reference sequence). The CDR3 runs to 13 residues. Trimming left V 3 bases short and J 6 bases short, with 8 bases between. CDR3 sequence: CASSIEGAGELFF. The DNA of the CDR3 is TGTGCCAGTAGTATCGAAGGAGCCGGGGAGCTGTTTTTT.

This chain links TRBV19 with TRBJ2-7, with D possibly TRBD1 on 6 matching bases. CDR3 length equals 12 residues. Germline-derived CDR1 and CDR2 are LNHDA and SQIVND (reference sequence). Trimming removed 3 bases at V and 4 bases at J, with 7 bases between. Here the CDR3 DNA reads TGTGCCAGTAGTATGACAGGTTACGAGCAGTACTTC. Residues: CASSMTGYEQYF.

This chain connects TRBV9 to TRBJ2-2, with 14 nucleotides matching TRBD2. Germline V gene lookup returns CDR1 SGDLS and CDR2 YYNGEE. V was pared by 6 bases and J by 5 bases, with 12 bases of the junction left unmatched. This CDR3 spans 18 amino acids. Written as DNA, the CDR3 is TGTGCCAGCACGTCCGGGACTAGCGGGGGCCGTGGGACCGGGGAGCTGTTTTTT. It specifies CASTSGTSGGRGTGELFF.

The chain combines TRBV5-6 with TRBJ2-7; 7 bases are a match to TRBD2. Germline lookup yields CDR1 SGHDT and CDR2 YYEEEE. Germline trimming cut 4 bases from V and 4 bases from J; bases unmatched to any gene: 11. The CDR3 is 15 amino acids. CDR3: CASSPSGGWVYEQYF. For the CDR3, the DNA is TGTGCCAGCAGCCCCTCCGGGGGGTGGGTGTACGAGCAGTACTTC.

CDR3 sequence (DNA): TGTGCCAGCAGTGATGTTCTTGGGGACAGGGGGGACTACGAGCAGTACTTC. It specifies CASSDVLGDRGDYEQYF. V usage is TRBV25-1 and J usage is TRBJ2-7, with 11 positions matching TRBD1. V gave up 3 bases and J gave up 3 bases; unmatched junction bases: 10. From germline, CDR1 is MGHDK and CDR2 SYGVNS. This CDR3 region has 17 residues.